Listed below are T cell receptor beta chains from one sample, sequenced in a study of cytotoxic CD8 clonotypes in ibrutinib-treated CLL. Sequencing was performed with immunoSEQ multiplex PCR; in TCRdb, only in-frame clones are kept and a portion is missing. This table holds 150,000 or so clones, more than 75% found once. Source: PBMCs, taken after 36 months of ibrutinib treatment. These receptors all stem from a human donor with chronic lymphocytic leukemia. Both conserved end residues are part of each CDR3.

TRBV4-1	13	TRBJ1-2	CASSSGTGLGYTF
TRBV2	14	TRBJ1-1	CASSEGGGLPEAFF
TRBV18	17	TRBJ1-6	CASSPLPGTGIYPPLHF
TRBV7-9	16	TRBJ2-7	CASSRRPGQGTYEQYF
TRBV6-5	13	TRBJ1-1	CASSRPGLTEAFF
TRBV5-1	13	TRBJ1-1	CASRGQLNTEAFF
TRBV6-5	13	TRBJ1-2	CASRRQGIHGYTF
TRBV7-6	14	TRBJ1-6	CASSPNPQVAPLHF
TRBV13	16	TRBJ1-5	CASSRHGEPQPPPQHF
TRBV29-1	13	TRBJ2-3	CSGGDFRADTQYF
TRBV2	16	TRBJ1-3	CASSRQAESSGNTIYF
TRBV6-4	15	TRBJ2-2	CASSDGGADTGELFF
TRBV7-2	13	TRBJ1-4	CASSLFGTGFLFF
TRBV18	17	TRBJ1-3	CASSPTRDRAVGNTIYF
TRBV5-1	15	TRBJ2-7	CASSSAGQGFYEQYF
TRBV27	17	TRBJ2-3	CASRAGTSGILGDTQYF
TRBV6-5	11	TRBJ2-7	CASSLGMRQYF
TRBV19	12	TRBJ2-1	CASSSGLAGYFF
TRBV5-1	14	TRBJ1-5	CASSLAGGNQPQHF
TRBV10-2	15	TRBJ1-3	CASSEGLSSGNTIYF
TRBV28	14	TRBJ1-6	CASSLEAENSPLHF
TRBV4-1	15	TRBJ1-5	CASSQGQGGYQPQHF
TRBV7-9	13	TRBJ1-1	CASIGQLNTEAFF
TRBV19	16	TRBJ2-6	CASSIGPGSGANVLTF
TRBV6-6	14	TRBJ2-2	CASSYARNTGELFF
TRBV7-9	17	TRBJ1-6	CASSFNRIGIYNSPLHF
TRBV5-6	18	TRBJ1-2	CASSHLTGNQLANYGYTF
TRBV6-1	14	TRBJ2-5	CASSAGTFQETQYF
TRBV28	17	TRBJ2-5	CASSLFVPGGQVETQYF
TRBV27	13	TRBJ2-5	CASSTASYETQYF
TRBV5-1	14	TRBJ2-1	CASSSPGQYNEQFF
TRBV5-6	19	TRBJ1-4	CASSAGFGTGFATNEKLFF
TRBV18	16	TRBJ1-1	CASSEQGPLSGTEAFF
TRBV28	16	TRBJ2-1	CASSPRTSGGNNEQFF
TRBV5-5	15	TRBJ1-1	CASSWAGGSGTEAFF
TRBV2	14	TRBJ1-6	CASRRPVADSPLHF
TRBV5-1	15	TRBJ2-7	CASSSGPKNSYEQYF
TRBV29-1	13	TRBJ2-7	CSVRQGVSYEQYF
TRBV5-1	11	TRBJ1-2	CASSLGYGYTF
TRBV10-3	13	TRBJ1-1	CAITGHKNTEAFF